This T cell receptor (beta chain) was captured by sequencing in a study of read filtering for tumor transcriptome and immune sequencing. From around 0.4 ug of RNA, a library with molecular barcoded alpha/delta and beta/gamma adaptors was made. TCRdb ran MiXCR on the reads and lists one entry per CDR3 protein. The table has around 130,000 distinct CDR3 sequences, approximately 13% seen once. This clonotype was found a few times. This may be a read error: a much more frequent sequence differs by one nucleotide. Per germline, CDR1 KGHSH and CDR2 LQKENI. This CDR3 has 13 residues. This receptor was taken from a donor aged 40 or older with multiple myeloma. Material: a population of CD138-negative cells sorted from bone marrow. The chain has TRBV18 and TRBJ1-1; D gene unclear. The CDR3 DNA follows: TGTGCCGGCTCACCCATGACGAGGGCTGAAGCTTTCTTT. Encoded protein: CAGSPMTRAEAFF.